The 9 T cell receptor beta chains listed next were all sequenced from one sample in a study of neurological immune-mediated disorders. MiXCR, run by TCRdb on the 5' RACE reads, gives a single entry per CDR3 protein. The sample has roughly 60,000 distinct CDR3 sequences, roughly 10% seen once; the top ten hold 9.5% to 15%. Time point: longitudinal time-point 2. Sequenced input: PBMCs. All receptors come from a young man in good health.

There are many counts of this clonotype. The chain uses TRBV29-1 and TRBJ1-5; maybe TRBD1 (5 bases). Germline assignment: CDR1 SQVTM and CDR2 ANQGSEA. Trimming pared 4 bases from V and 5 bases from J, leaving 12 bases between. This CDR3 region has 13 residues. The CDR3 bases are TGCAGCGTTGGGAGCGCCAGGGATCAGCCCCAGCATTTT. Its translation: CSVGSARDQPQHF.

This clonotype was detected many times. This rearrangement joins TRBV20-1 to TRBJ2-3; TRBD2 matches at 9 bases. Unmatched junction bases numbered 3, after V lost 3 bases and J lost 2 bases. Germline-derived CDR1 and CDR2 are DFQATT and SNEGSKA (reference sequence). This CDR3 region has 14 residues. Here the CDR3 DNA reads TGCAGTGCTAGGGGGACTAGCAACACAGATACGCAGTATTTT. Amino acid sequence: CSARGTSNTDTQYF.

This clonotype was seen at least ten times. The rearrangement joins TRBV9 to TRBJ2-5; D may be TRBD2 (5 bases). The V end was cut by 0 bases, the J end by 3 bases, with 6 bases between. This CDR3 comprises 13 residues. The germline V gene encodes CDR1 SGDLS and CDR2 YYNGEE. Here the CDR3 DNA reads TGTGCCAGCAGCGTAGCGGGAAAAGAGACCCAGTACTTC. Protein: CASSVAGKETQYF.

In this sample, this clonotype turned up many times. Compared with germline, one end of the junction differs, possibly owing to a read error. The chain is built from TRBV5-1 and TRBJ2-7, with 11 bases that match TRBD1. Germline V CDR1 and CDR2: SGHRS, YFSETQ. CDR3 size: 14 residues. DNA for the CDR3: TGTGCCAGCAGCTTGGGACAGGGGGCCTACGAGCAGTACTTC. Translated, it gives CASSLGQGAYEQYF.

In this sample, this clonotype turned up many times. J is TRBJ1-1 and V is TRBV28; weak D call: TRBD1 (6 bases). CDR1 and CDR2 (germline): MDHEN, SYDVKM. This CDR3 is built from 15 residues. The V gene lost 6 bases and the J gene lost 6 bases, with 20 bases spanning the gap. CDR3 bases: TGTGCCAGCAGGGGGGCGCGGGGAGTGGTCGCTGAAGCTTTCTTT. It encodes CASRGARGVVAEAFF. The full variable domain, rest sourced from reference TRBV28 and TRBJ1-1, is DVKVTQSSRYLVKRTGEKVFLECVQDMDHENMFWYRQDPGLGLRLIYFSYDVKMKEKGDIPEGYSVSREKKERFSLILESASTNQTSMYLCASRGARGVVAEAFFGQGTRLTVV.

Many counts were recorded for this clonotype. The chain uses TRBV5-1 and TRBJ2-7; TRBD1 matches 9 bases. The length of the CDR3 is 14 residues. Germline-derived CDR1 and CDR2 are SGHRS and YFSETQ. J lost 3 bases, V lost 5 bases, and 6 bases had no gene match. This CDR3 is CASSETGGIYEQYF. CDR3 coding DNA: TGCGCCAGCAGTGAGACAGGGGGAATCTACGAGCAGTACTTC.

This clonotype was picked up many times. This chain connects TRBV19 to TRBJ2-7; D is possibly TRBD2 (6 bases). The CDR3 has 12 amino acids. With 6 bases removed from V and 7 bases from J, the gap between germline ends came to 13 bases. CDR1 and CDR2 from the germline V gene are LNHDA and SQIVND (reference sequence). In nucleotides, the CDR3 is TGTGCCAGTAGCGCCTACCGGGGGGAGCAGTACTTC. Translation gives CASSAYRGEQYF. The entire variable domain, with the rest obtained from reference TRBV19 and TRBJ2-7, is as follows: DGGITQSPKYLFRKEGQNVTLSCEQNLNHDAMYWYRQDPGQGLRLIYYSQIVNDFQKGDIAEGYSVSREKKESFPLTVTSAQKNPTAFYLCASSAYRGEQYFGPGTRLTVT.

This clonotype was seen many times. DNA for the CDR3: TGTGCCAGCAGGAATGTGGTTGGTTCCTACGAGCAGTACTTC. This codes for CASRNVVGSYEQYF. The gene calls are TRBV7-2 and TRBJ2-7; D is unresolved. From germline, CDR1 is SGHTA and CDR2 FQGNSA. The CDR3 extends over 14 amino acids. V was cut by 6 bases and J by 1 base, with 13 bases left in between. Variable domain in full (rest from reference TRBV7-2 and TRBJ2-7): GAGVSQSPSNKVTEKGKDVELRCDPISGHTALYWYRQSLGQGLEFLIYFQGNSAPDKSGLPSDRFSAERTGGSVSTLTIQRTQQEDSAVYLCASRNVVGSYEQYFGPGTRLTVT.

Note on this clonotype: This may stem from a read error, because a much larger clone lies one nucleotide away. This chain uses TRBV3-1 with TRBJ2-2; D might be TRBD2 (5 bases). Germline V gives CDR1 LGHDT, CDR2 YNNKEL (reference sequence). The CDR3 is made up of 15 amino acids. In DNA form, the CDR3 reads TGTGCCAGCAGCCGAGGGCTAGAAAACACCGGGGAGCGGTTTTTT. The encoded protein is CASSRGLENTGERFF.